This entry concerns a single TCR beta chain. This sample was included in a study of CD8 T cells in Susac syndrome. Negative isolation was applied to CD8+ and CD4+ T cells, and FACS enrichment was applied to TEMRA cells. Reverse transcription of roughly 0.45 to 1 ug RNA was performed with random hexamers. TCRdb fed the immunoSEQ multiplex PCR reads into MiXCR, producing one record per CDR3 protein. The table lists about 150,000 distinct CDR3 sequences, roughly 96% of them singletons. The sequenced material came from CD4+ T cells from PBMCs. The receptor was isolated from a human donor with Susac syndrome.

CDR3 protein: CASSLDRAGEGTPLHF. In DNA, the CDR3 is TGCGCCAGCAGCTTGGACCGGGCAGGGGAGGGTACACCCCTCCACTTT. The V gene is TRBV5-1, the J gene TRBJ1-6; D is perhaps TRBD1 (6 bases). This CDR3 contains 16 residues. The germline CDR1 and CDR2 sequences are SGHRS and YFSETQ. The ends were cut back, 0 bases at V and 11 bases at J, with 18 bases in the middle. The whole variable domain, remainder taken from reference TRBV5-1 and TRBJ1-6, is KAGVTQTPRYLIKTRGQQVTLSCSPISGHRSVSWYQQTPGQGLQFLFEYFSETQRNKGNFPGRFSGRQFSNSRSEMNVSTLELGDSALYLCASSLDRAGEGTPLHFGNGTRLTVT.